The rows below give T cell receptor beta chains drawn from one sample of a study of early stage breast cancer tumors. TCRdb keeps only in-frame clones here, not all; method: immunoSEQ multiplex PCR. The sample lists roughly 57,000 clones, 80% to 95% occurring once. Sequenced: blood. These receptors were collected from a person in their 70s with breast cancer. CDR3s include the opening cysteine and the closing phenylalanine or tryptophan. Each record gives: D gene, clone size, V gene, J gene, CDR3 DNA, CDR3 protein. D genes are given only for firm matches. Rows may omit the clone size; those that give it use once, few, many or a size class.

>TRBD1|.|TRBV5-6|TRBJ2-7
TGTGCCAGCAGCGTGACCGGGACAGGGGTCTCCTACGAGCAGTACTTC
CASSVTGTGVSYEQYF
>TRBD1|few|TRBV19|TRBJ1-2
TGTGCCAGTATCACCTCCGGGACAGGGAGCGGCTACACCTTC
CASITSGTGSGYTF
>.|.|TRBV4-1|TRBJ1-1
TGCGCCAGCAGCCAAGCAGGCGCCTGGAACACTGAAGCTTTCTTT
CASSQAGAWNTEAFF
>.|.|TRBV29-1|TRBJ1-1
TGCAGCGTTGGAGGTCAGAGGAACACTGAAGCTTTCTTT
CSVGGQRNTEAFF
>TRBD2|.|TRBV7-2|TRBJ2-7
TGTGCCAGCAGCTTAGGACTAGCGCCTACCTACGAGCAGTACTTC
CASSLGLAPTYEQYF
>TRBD2|.|TRBV15|TRBJ2-7
TGTGCCACCAGCAGAGTTAGCGGGAAGAGCTCCTACGAGCAGTACTTC
CATSRVSGKSSYEQYF
>TRBD1|few|TRBV2|TRBJ1-1
TGTGCCAGCAGGACAGGGGGGAACACTGAAGCTTTCTTT
CASRTGGNTEAFF
>TRBD1|.|TRBV7-2|TRBJ1-1
TGTGCCAGCAGCCTTGGGACAGGGGGCCTGAGAGCTTTCTTT
CASSLGTGGLRAFF
>.|.|TRBV29-1|TRBJ1-2
TGCAGCGTTGATTATGGGGCCTATGGCTACACCTTC
CSVDYGAYGYTF
>.|.|TRBV28|TRBJ1-2
TGTGCCAGCAGTAGACTACTAGGCTATGGCTACACCTTC
CASSRLLGYGYTF
>TRBD2|.|TRBV9|TRBJ2-1
TGTGCCAGCAGCGGCGGGACTAGCTCCTACAATGAGCAGTTCTTC
CASSGGTSSYNEQFF
>.|.|TRBV30|TRBJ1-2
TGTGCCTGGAATCAATATTCCACAACTAACTATGGCTACACCTTC
CAWNQYSTTNYGYTF
>TRBD1|.|TRBV6-1|TRBJ2-5
TGTGCCAGCAGTGAGGACAGGGGGACCTGGAAGACCCAGTACTTC
CASSEDRGTWKTQYF
>TRBD1|.|TRBV19|TRBJ1-2
TGTGCCAGTAGTGACAGGGGGCAAGACTATGGCTACACCTTC
CASSDRGQDYGYTF
>TRBD2|once|TRBV20-1|TRBJ2-7
TGCAGTGCTCTGGGGGGGTACGAGCAGTACTTC
CSALGGYEQYF
>.|.|TRBV7-2|TRBJ1-5
TGTGCCAGCAGCCTATCAAACAGGGCAGGTAGTCAGCCCCAGCATTTT
CASSLSNRAGSQPQHF
>.|.|TRBV5-1|TRBJ2-2
TGCGCCAGCAGCTTCGAGGGGAACACCGGGGAGCTGTTTTTT
CASSFEGNTGELFF
>TRBD1|few|TRBV11-2|TRBJ2-1
TGTGCCAGCAGCGGACGGACAGGGGGCTTGAATGAGCAGTTCTTC
CASSGRTGGLNEQFF
>TRBD2|.|TRBV30|TRBJ2-1
TGTGCCTGGGAGACCTATAGCGGGAGGGCACAGTTCTTC
CAWETYSGRAQFF
>.|.|TRBV9|TRBJ2-7
TGTGCCAGCAGCGTAGGCGGGGACCGCGAGCAGTACTTC
CASSVGGDREQYF
>TRBD1|few|TRBV6-1|TRBJ2-7
TGTGCCAGCAGCCTTGACAGGGGAAGTTTCTACGAGCAGTACTTC
CASSLDRGSFYEQYF
>.|.|TRBV5-1|TRBJ2-7
TGCGCCAGCAGCTTGAGTGGGCCCCGTGGCGAGCAGTACTTC
CASSLSGPRGEQYF
>.|.|TRBV4-1|TRBJ2-1
TGCGCCAGCAGCCAAGTGGAATGGGCGGGACGGACCTACAATGAGCAGTTCTTC
CASSQVEWAGRTYNEQFF
>TRBD1|.|TRBV6-5|TRBJ1-2
TGTGCCAGCAGTCTTACAGGGGCTGGGGGCTACACCTTC
CASSLTGAGGYTF
>.|.|TRBV10-3|TRBJ2-2
TGTGCCATCAGCCTGACAGAGAGCACCGGGGAGCTGTTTTTT
CAISLTESTGELFF
>TRBD1|.|TRBV10-3|TRBJ1-4
TGTGCCAGTAGACAGGGGGCTGATGAAAAACTGTTTTTT
CASRQGADEKLFF
>TRBD2|.|TRBV29-1|TRBJ2-7
TGCAGCGCTGAACTAGCGGGCGGAGGGGCCGAGCAGTACTTC
CSAELAGGGAEQYF
>.|.|TRBV7-9|TRBJ2-5
TGTGCCAGCAGCCTCGGACTACGCGAAGAGACCCAGTACTTC
CASSLGLREETQYF
>TRBD2|.|TRBV28|TRBJ2-2
TGTGCCAGCAGTTTAGGGTCTAGCGGGAAGGCCGGGGAGCTGTTTTTT
CASSLGSSGKAGELFF
>TRBD2|.|TRBV11-2|TRBJ2-5
TGTGCCAGCAGCCTGGGGACTAGCGGGGGGGTGTACCAAGAGACCCAGTACTTC
CASSLGTSGGVYQETQYF
>.|.|TRBV10-3|TRBJ1-5
TGTGCCATCAGTGAGTCCGGGGAGGGGCGGCAGCCCCAGCATTTT
CAISESGEGRQPQHF
>TRBD2|once|TRBV18|TRBJ2-1
TGTGCCAGCTCACCATCATACGGGGGGTCCGAGTTCTTC
CASSPSYGGSEFF
>.|once|TRBV19|TRBJ2-7
TGTGCCAGTAGCATCCCCCGGGGCGAGCAGTACTTC
CASSIPRGEQYF
>.|.|TRBV5-5|TRBJ1-5
TGTGCCAGCAGTGTGACAGTAAATCAGCCCCAGCATTTT
CASSVTVNQPQHF
>TRBD2|.|TRBV5-1|TRBJ2-7
TGCGCCAGCAGCTTGATGCCTAGCGGCTACGAGCAGTACTTC
CASSLMPSGYEQYF
>TRBD2|.|TRBV28|TRBJ2-3
TGTGCCAGCAGTTCTCTAGCGGGAGGGCGAGGCACAGATACGCAGTATTTT
CASSSLAGGRGTDTQYF
>TRBD1|.|TRBV19|TRBJ1-1
TGTGCCAGTAGTATCTACAGGGGGATGAACACTGAAGCTTTCTTT
CASSIYRGMNTEAFF